What follows describes a single T cell receptor (beta chain). There are a few counts of this clone. Its antigen is unknown. No base-level quality is on record; no much larger clone is a single base apart. These data are taken from a study of OX40 agonist ivuxolimab in advanced cancers. About the study as a whole: Ivuxolimab was an agonistic, fully human IgG2 monoclonal antibody directed against OX40 (CD134), a costimulatory receptor. Intravenous ivuxolimab was administered to patients every 2 weeks at six dose levels: 0.01, 0.1, 0.3, 1.5, 3 and 10 mg/kg. Of the approximately 50 dose-escalation patients, hepatocellular carcinoma was present in about 20, melanoma in roughly 15, renal cell carcinoma in 9 and head and neck cancer in 9. In the dose-escalation cohort, approximately 82% of patients were male, and the mean age was approximately 60 years with a range of about 20 to 80. Prior anti-PD-1, anti-PD-L1 or anti-CTLA-4 therapy was permitted, and 30% to 50% of dose-escalation patients had received checkpoint inhibitors. Partial responses occurred in three dose-escalation patients, of whom one had hepatocellular carcinoma and two had cutaneous melanoma. The purpose of peripheral TCRbeta sequencing was to test whether ivuxolimab changed TCR sequence diversity and led to clonal T-cell expansion. The monotherapy dose-escalation portion (N ≈ 55 patients) of the phase I ivuxolimab trial is reported in the paper.

Overall results and qualifications from the work: In the 0.1-3.0 mg/kg groups, partial responders were among the patients with the lowest normalized peripheral clonal expansion, particularly in CD8+ T cells. The antigen specificity of the clonally expanded peripheral T cells was not determined. After ivuxolimab, expanded clones were on average more numerous among CD8+ T cells than among CD4+ T cells. Low levels of normalized T-cell clonal expansion were also seen in some nonresponding patients. At doses of 0.1 to 3.0 mg/kg, clonal expansion of both CD4+ and CD8+ T cells in blood was seen between baseline and week 6.

The trial excluded patients who had a history of autoimmune disease or who were on systemic immunosuppression. In every dose cohort, peripheral blood was drawn for TCR sequencing at baseline, cycle 4 day 1, and cycle 7 day 1. The samples were drawn from a first-in-human, open-label, multicenter phase I dose-escalation trial of ivuxolimab. Adults with locally advanced or metastatic head and neck squamous cell, hepatocellular, melanoma or renal cell carcinoma were enrolled in the trial. Before TCR sequencing, CD4+ T cells and CD8+ T cells from peripheral blood were sorted into separate populations. To sequence the TCRbeta CDR3 region, genomic DNA was isolated from the sorted cells. The immunoSEQ Assay was used to sequence the TCRbeta CDR3 regions. TCRdb took this table from immuneACCESS and kept in-frame rearrangements with V and J called. Such tables lack part of the clones; where checked against another copy, unresolved V genes explain under half of the gap, and the rest is unexplained. The sample table holds some 79,000 clones, of which roughly 90% were seen once. Approximately 0.45% of the sample comes from the top ten.

A distance of 23 bases separates the germline ends of V and J, which lose 0 bases and 6 bases respectively. The germline V gene (reference sequence) sets CDR1 to GTSNPN and CDR2 to SVGIG. The CDR3 starts with the cysteine, ends with the phenylalanine, and has 17 residues. Left in the record is the CDR3 DNA by itself, 51 bases read in frame from the first base. This sequence uses TRBV30 and TRBJ1-1, with the D gene too uncertain to name. Here the sequenced sample was CD4+ or CD8+ T cells sorted from blood, taken in a trial of the OX40 agonist ivuxolimab. The sequence derives from an adult with an advanced solid tumor such as melanoma, head and neck, liver or kidney cancer. The DNA reads TGTGCCTGGAGTGTACTCATCATGAAATGGGGTGGCTCTGAAGCTTTCTTT. The resulting protein is CAWSVLIMKWGGSEAFF.